The next 21 T cell receptor beta chains were all read from a single sample in a study of T-cell reconstitution after alpha-beta-depleted transplantation in children (dated by TCRdb to about 2016). The sample's treatment or condition label, decoded: allogeneic hematopoietic cell transplantation with graft depleted of TCRalphabeta T cells and CD19 B cells. Library preparation was by PCR. The sequencer listed for this sample is Illumina HiSeq 2500. TCR library preparation used molecular barcoding, with unique molecular identifiers applied to normalize quantification of the TCRbeta repertoire. TCRdb reprocessing: public reads trimmed at Q25 with fastp, clones called with MiXCR, in-frame beta chains kept. Records with the same CDR3 protein are collapsed into one entry carrying the most frequent genes and DNA. This sample lists fewer than 750,000 distinct CDR3 sequences; roughly a quarter were detected once. The biggest ten clones account for approximately 33% of the sample.

The starting material was PBMCs, obtained before TCRalphabeta/CD19-depleted stem cell transplant. These receptors originate from a boy younger than two with Wiskott-Aldrich syndrome, due to receive a stem cell transplant.

V is TRBV7-9 and J is TRBJ2-3; 11 bases agree with TRBD2. From germline, CDR1 is SEHNR and CDR2 FQNEAQ (reference sequence). There are 16 residues in the CDR3. Trimming cost V 4 bases and J 7 bases; bases outside gene matches: 10. CDR3 region: CASSSPETSGAYTQYF. The CDR3 DNA follows: TGTGCCAGCAGCTCCCCAGAGACTAGCGGGGCTTATACGCAGTATTTT.

V is TRBV10-3 and J is TRBJ2-1; 7 bases match TRBD2. The CDR3 has 14 residues. The trim removed 6 bases at V and 6 bases at J, leaving 8 bases unmatched. In germline, CDR1 is ENHRY, CDR2 SYGVKD. In DNA form, the CDR3 reads TGTGCCATCAGCCTAGCGGTAGAGGTCAATGAGCAGTTCTTC. Its translation is CAISLAVEVNEQFF.

This clonotype came up a few times. The chain combines TRBV11-2 with TRBJ1-2; 8 bases are shared with TRBD1. The CDR3 spans 14 residues. Germline V gene sequence: CDR1 SGHAT, CDR2 FQNNGV. The junction had 5 bases not matched to a gene; V was cut back by 2 bases and J by 6 bases. The DNA for the CDR3 is TGTGCCAGCAGCTTACGACAGGGGATTGATGGCTACACCTTC. Translating gives CASSLRQGIDGYTF.

This clonotype was seen once. The chain is built from TRBV7-6 and TRBJ2-7; D ambiguous. The CDR3 has 17 amino acids. Trimming pared 3 bases from V and 2 bases from J, leaving 20 bases between. Germline loops: CDR1 SGHVS, CDR2 FNYEAQ. In DNA form, the CDR3 reads TGTGCCAGCAGCTTGAGACCTCGGTACATAGACCCCTACGAGCAGTACTTC. Its translation is CASSLRPRYIDPYEQYF.

This clonotype turned up a few times. The chain joins TRBV10-2 to TRBJ2-5, with D perhaps assigned TRBD1 or TRBD2 (5 bases each). The germline V gene encodes CDR1 WSHSY and CDR2 SAAADI. V was clipped by 6 bases and J by 4 bases, with 12 bases between them. This CDR3 is 13 amino acids long. CDR3 bases: TGCGCCAGCAGGGAGACTGGGGGAGAGACCCAGTACTTC. This sequence encodes CASRETGGETQYF.

This clonotype was found a few times. The chain recombines TRBV6-2 or TRBV6-3 with TRBJ2-5; no firm D call. This CDR3 contains 13 residues. Germline CDR1 and CDR2: MNHEY and SVGEGT. V lost 3 bases to trimming and J lost 9 bases, with 14 bases between them. This chain's CDR3 is CASSYLGGLAQYF. The CDR3 nucleotides are TGTGCCAGCAGTTATTTAGGTGGGCTTGCCCAGTACTTC.

V and J are TRBV20-1 and TRBJ2-1; TRBD1 aligns across 7 bases. The V gene's germline CDR1 is DFQATT and CDR2 SNEGSKA (reference sequence). There are 14 residues in the CDR3. J was trimmed by 0 bases and V by 5 bases; bases with no gene match: 4. The CDR3 nucleotides are TGCAGTGCTCCTGACAGGGACTCCTACAATGAGCAGTTCTTC. This translates into CSAPDRDSYNEQFF.

The rearrangement joins TRBV20-1 to TRBJ2-1; 9 bases match TRBD2. The CDR3 has 15 amino acids. Germline V gene sequence: CDR1 DFQATT, CDR2 SNEGSKA (reference sequence). The junction had 6 bases not matched to a gene; V was cut back by 3 bases and J by 3 bases. The CDR3, as DNA: TGCAGTGCTAGTTTAGCGGGAGCGAACTACAATGAGCAGTTCTTC. It codes for CSASLAGANYNEQFF.

The chain is built from TRBV5-1 and TRBJ2-3, with D perhaps matching TRBD1 (6 bases). V shed 7 bases and J shed 6 bases, with 18 bases lying between them. The CDR3 consists of 14 residues. The germline V gene has CDR1 SGHRS and CDR2 YFSETQ. The CDR3 protein is CASGGYLREDTQYF. Written as DNA, the CDR3 is TGCGCCAGCGGGGGCTACCTCAGGGAGGATACGCAGTATTTT.

The V call is TRBV2, the J call TRBJ1-5; perhaps TRBD1 as D (5 bases). Trimming took 4 bases from V and 3 from J, leaving 13 bases between them. Germline loops: CDR1 SNHLY, CDR2 FYNNEI. This CDR3 contains 15 residues. CDR3 DNA: TGTGCCAGCAGTGCATACGACAGCTACAATCAGCCCCAGCATTTT. Protein: CASSAYDSYNQPQHF.

The rearrangement uses TRBV11-2 and TRBJ2-1, with D possibly being TRBD1 (6 bases). Trimming cost V 3 bases and J 6 bases, with 15 bases left between them. CDR1 and CDR2 (germline): SGHAT, FQNNGV. The CDR3 runs to 15 residues. As DNA, the CDR3 is TGTGCCAGCAGCTTCACCCCGGACAGCGTCAATGAGCAGTTCTTC. Translation gives CASSFTPDSVNEQFF.

This chain joins TRBV19 and TRBJ1-6, with 8 bases identical to TRBD1. The V and J ends lost 6 bases and 8 bases, in that order; junction bases with no gene match: 12. Germline V CDR1 and CDR2: LNHDA, SQIVND (reference sequence). There are 16 residues in the CDR3. CDR3 DNA: TGTGCCAGTAGGAGGCTCCCAGGACAGGGCCATTCACCCCTCCACTTT. This gives the protein CASRRLPGQGHSPLHF.

This clonotype was seen a few times. This chain joins TRBV12-3 or TRBV12-4 and TRBJ1-1; 8 nucleotides align to TRBD1. This CDR3 has 15 residues. The V segment lost 8 bases and the J segment 1 base; nucleotides outside the gene matches: 9. For the CDR3, the DNA is TGTGCCAGCTCAACATTAGGGACAGGGAACACTGAAGCTTTCTTT. It encodes CASSTLGTGNTEAFF.

This sequence joins TRBV20-1 and TRBJ1-1; no clear D. V dropped 3 bases and J dropped 10 bases, with 15 bases sitting between them. The CDR3 is 12 residues long. CDR1 and CDR2 (germline): DFQATT, SNEGSKA (reference sequence). The CDR3 loop reads CSASSRLRLAFF. CDR3 in DNA: TGCAGTGCTAGTTCGCGCCTCCGTTTAGCTTTCTTT.

The sample holds a few counts of this clonotype. V usage is TRBV4-1 and J usage is TRBJ2-5, with D possibly being TRBD1 (6 bases). V was cut by 4 bases and J by 4 bases, with 16 bases left in between. The CDR3 consists of 15 residues. Germline loops: CDR1 MGHRA, CDR2 YSYEKL. In nucleotides, the CDR3 is TGCGCCAGCAGCCTAGTCCGGGACAACCTAGAGACCCAGTACTTC. Translating gives CASSLVRDNLETQYF.

This clonotype came up a few times. This chain uses TRBV20-1 with TRBJ2-1, with 9 bases fitting TRBD1. J gave up 12 bases and V 1 base, and 16 bases lay outside the gene matches. The CDR3 loop spans 16 amino acids. From germline, CDR1 is DFQATT and CDR2 SNEGSKA (reference sequence). The CDR3 DNA sequence: TGCAGTGCTAGAGCAACACCGGGACAGGGAATACCAAGGCAGTTCTTC. Its translation is CSARATPGQGIPRQFF.

There are a few counts of this clonotype. In DNA, the CDR3 is TGTGCCAGCGGGCAAAATCCCCCCGGGGATGAGCAGTTCTTC. Translation: CASGQNPPGDEQFF. The chain has TRBV2 and TRBJ2-1; the D gene is possibly TRBD2 (5 bases). There are 14 residues in the CDR3. V lost 8 bases to trimming and J lost 8 bases, with 19 bases between them. Germline CDR1 SNHLY, CDR2 FYNNEI.

This clonotype was counted only a few times. The rearrangement joins TRBV5-1 to TRBJ2-1; weak D call: TRBD2 (6 bases). The germline V gene encodes CDR1 SGHRS and CDR2 YFSETQ. This CDR3 region has 17 residues. The germline V and J ends were trimmed by 1 base and 2 bases, with 16 bases remaining between them. The chain's CDR3 is CASSLWAGGMTYNEQFF. CDR3 in DNA: TGCGCCAGCAGCTTGTGGGCTGGCGGGATGACCTACAATGAGCAGTTCTTC.

The chain is built from TRBV6-5 and TRBJ1-6, with D maybe TRBD1 (5 bases). The CDR3 extends over 15 amino acids. Germline V gene data show CDR1 as MNHEY and CDR2 as SVGAGI. Trimming cost V 0 bases and J 5 bases, with 8 bases left between them. The CDR3: CASSYSGRDNSPLHF. The DNA for the CDR3 is TGTGCCAGCAGTTACTCGGGACGGGATAATTCACCCCTCCACTTT.

The sample holds a few counts of this clonotype. The chain links TRBV9 to TRBJ2-3; 10 bases agree with TRBD2. V lost 4 bases to trimming and J lost 0 bases; unmatched junction nucleotides: 2. From germline, CDR1 is SGDLS and CDR2 YYNGEE. This CDR3 comprises 15 residues. This CDR3 reads CASSSSGSSTDTQYF. The CDR3 DNA follows: TGTGCCAGCAGCTCTAGCGGGAGTAGCACAGATACGCAGTATTTT.

This clonotype was seen a few times. The V and J genes are TRBV20-1 and TRBJ2-3; D is unclear. The germline CDR1 and CDR2 sequences are DFQATT and SNEGSKA (reference sequence). This CDR3 comprises 12 residues. V was cut by 3 bases and J by 5 bases, with 9 bases left in between. DNA for the CDR3: TGCAGTGCTAGGCATTGGGGAGATACGCAGTATTTT. Its protein is CSARHWGDTQYF.